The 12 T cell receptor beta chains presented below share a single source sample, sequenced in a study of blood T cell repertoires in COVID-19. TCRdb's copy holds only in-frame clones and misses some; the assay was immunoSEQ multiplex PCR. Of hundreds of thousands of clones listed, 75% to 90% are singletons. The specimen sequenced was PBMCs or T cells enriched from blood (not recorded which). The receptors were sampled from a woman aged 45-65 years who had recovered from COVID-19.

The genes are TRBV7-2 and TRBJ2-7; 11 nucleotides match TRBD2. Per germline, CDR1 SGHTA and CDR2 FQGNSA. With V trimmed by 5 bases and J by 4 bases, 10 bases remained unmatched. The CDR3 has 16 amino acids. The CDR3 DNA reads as TGTGCCAGCAGCCTTGCATCCGGGACTAGCGGTTACGAGCAGTACTTC. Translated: CASSLASGTSGYEQYF.

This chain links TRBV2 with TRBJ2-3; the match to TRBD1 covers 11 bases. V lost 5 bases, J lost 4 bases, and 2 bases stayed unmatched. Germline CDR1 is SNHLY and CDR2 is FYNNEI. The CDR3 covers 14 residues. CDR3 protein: CASSWTGGSDTQYF. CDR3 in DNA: TGTGCCAGCAGTTGGACAGGGGGCTCAGATACGCAGTATTTT.

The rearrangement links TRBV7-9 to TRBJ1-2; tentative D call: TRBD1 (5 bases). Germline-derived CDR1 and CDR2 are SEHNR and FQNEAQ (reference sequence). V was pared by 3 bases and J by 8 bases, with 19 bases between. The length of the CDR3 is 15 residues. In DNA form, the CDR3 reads TGTGCCAGCAGCTTGGGCTCAGGGAAGGTATACGGCTACACCTTC. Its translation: CASSLGSGKVYGYTF. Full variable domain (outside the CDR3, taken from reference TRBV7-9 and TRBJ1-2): DTGVSQNPRHKITKRGQNVTFRCDPISEHNRLYWYRQTLGQGPEFLTYFQNEAQLEKSRLLSDRFSAERPKGSFSTLEIQRTEQGDSAMYLCASSLGSGKVYGYTFGSGTRLTVV.

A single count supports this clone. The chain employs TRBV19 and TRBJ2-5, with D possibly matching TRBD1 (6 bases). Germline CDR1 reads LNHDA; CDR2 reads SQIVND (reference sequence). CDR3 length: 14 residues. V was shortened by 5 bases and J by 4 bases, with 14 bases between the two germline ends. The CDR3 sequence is CASSSRGEGETQYF. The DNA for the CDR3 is TGTGCCAGTAGTTCCAGGGGAGAAGGAGAGACCCAGTACTTC.

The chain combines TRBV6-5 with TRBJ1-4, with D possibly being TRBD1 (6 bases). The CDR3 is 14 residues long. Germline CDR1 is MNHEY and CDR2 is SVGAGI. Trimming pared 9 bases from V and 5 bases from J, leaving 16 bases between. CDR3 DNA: TGTGCCAGTACGAAAGACAGGTGGAATGAAAAACTGTTTTTT. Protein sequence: CASTKDRWNEKLFF.

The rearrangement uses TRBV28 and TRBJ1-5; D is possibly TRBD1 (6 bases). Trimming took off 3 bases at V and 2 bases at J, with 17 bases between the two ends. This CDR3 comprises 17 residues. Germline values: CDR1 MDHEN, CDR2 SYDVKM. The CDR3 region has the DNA TGTGCCAGCAGTTTGCCCTCGGACAGTCGGGGCAATCAGCCCCAGCATTTT. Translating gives CASSLPSDSRGNQPQHF.

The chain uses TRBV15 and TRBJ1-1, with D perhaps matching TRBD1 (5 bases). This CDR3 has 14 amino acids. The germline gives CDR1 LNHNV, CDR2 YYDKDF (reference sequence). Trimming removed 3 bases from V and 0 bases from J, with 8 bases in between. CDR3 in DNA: TGTGCCACCAGCAGCTCCAGGGTGAACACTGAAGCTTTCTTT. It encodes CATSSSRVNTEAFF.

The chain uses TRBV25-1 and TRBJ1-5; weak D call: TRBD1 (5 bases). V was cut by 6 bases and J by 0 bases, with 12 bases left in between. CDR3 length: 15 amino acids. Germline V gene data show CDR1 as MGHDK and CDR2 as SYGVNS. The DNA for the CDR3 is TGTGCCAGCAGACCTCGGGGGAGTAGCAATCAGCCCCAGCATTTT. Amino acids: CASRPRGSSNQPQHF.

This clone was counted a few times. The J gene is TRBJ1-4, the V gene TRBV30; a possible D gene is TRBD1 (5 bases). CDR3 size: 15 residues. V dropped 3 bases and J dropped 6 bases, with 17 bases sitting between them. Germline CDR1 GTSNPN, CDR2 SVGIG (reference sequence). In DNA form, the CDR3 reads TGTGCCTGGAGACCGCCGGGACTTAATTATGAAAAACTGTTTTTT. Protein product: CAWRPPGLNYEKLFF.

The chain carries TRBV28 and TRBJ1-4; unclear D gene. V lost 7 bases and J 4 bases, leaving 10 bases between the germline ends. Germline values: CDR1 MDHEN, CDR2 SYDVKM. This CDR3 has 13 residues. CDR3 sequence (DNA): TGTGCCAGCACCCCAGGACTTAATGAAAAACTGTTTTTT. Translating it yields CASTPGLNEKLFF.

The chain's CDR3 is CSVRDRGDSNSPLHF. The CDR3 nucleotides are TGCAGCGTTCGGGACAGGGGGGATTCTAATTCACCCCTCCACTTT. The chain recombines TRBV29-1 with TRBJ1-6; the match to TRBD1 covers 11 bases. Trimming cost V 5 bases and J 6 bases; bases outside gene matches: 6. The CDR3 contains 15 residues. Germline lookup yields CDR1 SQVTM and CDR2 ANQGSEA.

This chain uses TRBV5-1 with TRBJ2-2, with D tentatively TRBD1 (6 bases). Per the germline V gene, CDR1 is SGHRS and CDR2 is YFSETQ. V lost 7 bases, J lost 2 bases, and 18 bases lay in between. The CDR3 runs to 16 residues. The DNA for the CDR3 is TGCGCCAGCGCCCATTCAGGGGCGACAAACACCGGGGAGCTGTTTTTT. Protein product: CASAHSGATNTGELFF.